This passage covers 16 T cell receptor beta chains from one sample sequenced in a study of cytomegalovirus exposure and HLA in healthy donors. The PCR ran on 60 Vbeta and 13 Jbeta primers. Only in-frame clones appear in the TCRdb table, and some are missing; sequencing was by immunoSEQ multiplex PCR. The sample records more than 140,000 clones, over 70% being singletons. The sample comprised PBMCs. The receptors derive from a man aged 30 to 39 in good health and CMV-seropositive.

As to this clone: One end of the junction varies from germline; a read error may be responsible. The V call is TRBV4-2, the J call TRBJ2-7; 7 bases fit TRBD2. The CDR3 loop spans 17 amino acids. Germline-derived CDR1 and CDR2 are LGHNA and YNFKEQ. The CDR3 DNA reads TGTGCCAGTAGCCAATTAGGCGAGAGGCGGGAGCTTGGCGAGCAGTACTTC. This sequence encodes CASSQLGERRELGEQYF.

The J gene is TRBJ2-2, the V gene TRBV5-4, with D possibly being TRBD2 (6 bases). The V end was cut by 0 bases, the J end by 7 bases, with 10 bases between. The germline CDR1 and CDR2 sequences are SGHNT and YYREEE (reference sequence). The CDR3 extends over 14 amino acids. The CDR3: CASSLEGLNGELFF. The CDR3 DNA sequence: TGTGCCAGCAGCTTGGAGGGACTTAACGGGGAGCTGTTTTTT.

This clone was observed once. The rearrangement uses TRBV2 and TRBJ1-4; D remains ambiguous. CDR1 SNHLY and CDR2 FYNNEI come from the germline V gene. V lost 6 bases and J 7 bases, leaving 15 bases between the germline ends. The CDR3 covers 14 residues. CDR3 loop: CASRLGTTGEKLFF. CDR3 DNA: TGTGCCAGCAGGCTGGGCACCACTGGTGAAAAACTGTTTTTT.

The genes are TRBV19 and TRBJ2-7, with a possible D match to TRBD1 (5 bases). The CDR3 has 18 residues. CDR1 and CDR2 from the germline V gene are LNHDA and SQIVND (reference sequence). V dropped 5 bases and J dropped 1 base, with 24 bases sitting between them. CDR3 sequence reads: CASSLQGWGSAKSYEQYF. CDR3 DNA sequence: TGTGCCAGTAGTCTCCAGGGATGGGGCAGCGCTAAATCCTACGAGCAGTACTTC.

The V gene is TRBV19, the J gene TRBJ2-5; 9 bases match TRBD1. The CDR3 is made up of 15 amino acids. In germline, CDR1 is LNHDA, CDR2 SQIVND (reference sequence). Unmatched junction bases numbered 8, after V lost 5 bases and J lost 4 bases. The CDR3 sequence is CASSSRTGEGETQYF. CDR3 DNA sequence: TGTGCCAGTAGTTCCAGGACAGGGGAGGGAGAGACCCAGTACTTC. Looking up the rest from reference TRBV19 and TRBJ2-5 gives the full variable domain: DGGITQSPKYLFRKEGQNVTLSCEQNLNHDAMYWYRQDPGQGLRLIYYSQIVNDFQKGDIAEGYSVSREKKESFPLTVTSAQKNPTAFYLCASSSRTGEGETQYFGPGTRLLVL.

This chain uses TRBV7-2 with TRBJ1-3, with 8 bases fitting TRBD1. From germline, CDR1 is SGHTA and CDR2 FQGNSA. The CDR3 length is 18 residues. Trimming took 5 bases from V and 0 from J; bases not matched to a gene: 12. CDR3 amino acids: CASSLYPGQAISGNTIYF. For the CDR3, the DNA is TGTGCCAGCAGCCTTTACCCGGGACAGGCGATCTCTGGAAACACCATATATTTT.

In DNA, the CDR3 is TGCAGCGTTGAAGAGCGGGAGAAGTTCTACGACTTCAATGAGCAGTTCTTC. Translation: CSVEEREKFYDFNEQFF. The chain links TRBV29-1 to TRBJ2-1; TRBD2 aligns across 7 bases. Germline V lookup: CDR1 SQVTM, CDR2 ANQGSEA. Germline trimming cut 0 bases from V and 6 bases from J; bases unmatched to any gene: 14. CDR3 size: 17 residues.

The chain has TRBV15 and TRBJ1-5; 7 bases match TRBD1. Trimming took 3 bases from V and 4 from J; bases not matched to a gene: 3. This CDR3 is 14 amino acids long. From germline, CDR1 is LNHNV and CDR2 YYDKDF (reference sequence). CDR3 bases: TGTGCCACCAGCAGGGACAGGTCGAATCAGCCCCAGCATTTT. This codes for CATSRDRSNQPQHF.

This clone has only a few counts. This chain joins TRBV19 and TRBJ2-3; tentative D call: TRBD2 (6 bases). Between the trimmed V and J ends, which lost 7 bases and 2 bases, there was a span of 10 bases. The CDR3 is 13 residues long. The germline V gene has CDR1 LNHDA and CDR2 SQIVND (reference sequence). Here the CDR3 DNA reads TGTGCCAGTATGGGACTTCTCACAGATACGCAGTATTTT. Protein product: CASMGLLTDTQYF.

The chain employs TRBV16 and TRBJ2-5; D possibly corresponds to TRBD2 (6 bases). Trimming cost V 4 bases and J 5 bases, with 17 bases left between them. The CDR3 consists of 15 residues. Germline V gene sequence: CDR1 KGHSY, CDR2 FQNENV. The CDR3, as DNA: TGTGCCAGCAGCCCTCGGATTAGCGGTGAGGAGACCCAGTACTTC. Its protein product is CASSPRISGEETQYF.

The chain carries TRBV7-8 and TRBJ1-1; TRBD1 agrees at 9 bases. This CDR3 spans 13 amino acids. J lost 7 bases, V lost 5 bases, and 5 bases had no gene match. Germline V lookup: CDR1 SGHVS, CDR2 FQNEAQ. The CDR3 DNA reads TGTGCCAGCAGCCTGGGACAGGGTATTGAAGCTTTCTTT. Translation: CASSLGQGIEAFF.

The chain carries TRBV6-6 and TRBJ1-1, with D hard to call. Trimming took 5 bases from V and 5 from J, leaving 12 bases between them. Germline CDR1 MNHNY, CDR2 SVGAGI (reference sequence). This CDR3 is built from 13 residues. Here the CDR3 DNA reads TGTGCCAGCAGTCAGTGGGCGGGTACTGAAGCTTTCTTT. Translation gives CASSQWAGTEAFF.

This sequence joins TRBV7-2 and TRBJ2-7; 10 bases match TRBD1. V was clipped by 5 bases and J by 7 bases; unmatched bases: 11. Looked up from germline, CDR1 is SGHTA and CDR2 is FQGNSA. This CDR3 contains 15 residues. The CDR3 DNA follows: TGTGCCAGCAGCACCCGGGACAGGGGTCGGGAAGAGCAGTACTTC. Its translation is CASSTRDRGREEQYF.

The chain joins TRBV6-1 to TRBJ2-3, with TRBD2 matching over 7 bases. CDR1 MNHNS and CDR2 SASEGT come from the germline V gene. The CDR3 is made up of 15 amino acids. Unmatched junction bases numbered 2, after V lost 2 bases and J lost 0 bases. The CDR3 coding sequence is TGTGCCAGCAGTGAACAAGCGGGGAGCACAGATACGCAGTATTTT. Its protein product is CASSEQAGSTDTQYF.

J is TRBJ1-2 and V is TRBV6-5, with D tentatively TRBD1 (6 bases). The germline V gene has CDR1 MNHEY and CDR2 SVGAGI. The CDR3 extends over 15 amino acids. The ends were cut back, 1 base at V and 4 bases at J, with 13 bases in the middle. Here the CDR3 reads CASSYFGQSLYGYTF. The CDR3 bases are TGTGCCAGCAGTTACTTCGGACAGTCCCTCTATGGCTACACCTTC.

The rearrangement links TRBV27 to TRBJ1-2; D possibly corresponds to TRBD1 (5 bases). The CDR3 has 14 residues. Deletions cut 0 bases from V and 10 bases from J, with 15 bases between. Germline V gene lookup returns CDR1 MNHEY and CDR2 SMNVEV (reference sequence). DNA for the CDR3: TGTGCCAGCAGTTTATCCCCCGGGGGGTGGCCCTACACCTTC. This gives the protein CASSLSPGGWPYTF.